This T cell receptor (beta chain) was recovered during a study of shared clonotypes between healthy human individuals. Study details: Three plates were used per donor for CD4 naive, three for CD4 memory, two for CD8 naive and one for CD8 memory.

The donors, healthy adults who were HIV-negative, had experienced no recent acute infections or vaccinations. Sorted-subset replicate PCRs used 200 ng DNA, approximately 27,000 T cell genomes. Generated by immunoSEQ multiplex PCR, the TCRdb table keeps only in-frame clones and is missing some. Among hundreds of thousands of clones listed, 73% were seen once. Study-level points and caveats: Generally, naive subsets (rather than memory subsets) showed larger estimated richness.

Germline V gene lookup returns CDR1 SGHTA and CDR2 FQGTGA. V was clipped by 2 bases and J by 2 bases, with 10 bases between them. The CDR3 loop spans 14 amino acids. About this clone: Its target is not known.

V is TRBV7-3 and J is TRBJ2-7; D is perhaps TRBD1 (5 bases). The receptor comes from a woman younger than 45 in good health. Sequencing was carried out using memory CD4+ T cells sorted from blood. Subset denoted: CD45RA-negative fraction. The CDR3 loop is CASSLAGNPYEQYF. CDR3 in DNA: TGTGCCAGCAGCTTAGCAGGGAATCCCTACGAGCAGTACTTC.